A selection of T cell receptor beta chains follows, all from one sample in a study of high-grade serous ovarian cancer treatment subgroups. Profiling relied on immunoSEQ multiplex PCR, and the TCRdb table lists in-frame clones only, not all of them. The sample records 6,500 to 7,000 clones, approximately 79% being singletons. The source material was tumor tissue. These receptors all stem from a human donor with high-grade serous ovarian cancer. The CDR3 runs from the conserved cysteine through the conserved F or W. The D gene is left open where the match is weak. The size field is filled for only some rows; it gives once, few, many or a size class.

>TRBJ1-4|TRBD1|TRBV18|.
TGTGCCAGCTCACCATACAGAGGGGGCTCGGAAAAACTGTTTTTT
CASSPYRGGSEKLFF
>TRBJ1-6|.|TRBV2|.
TGTGCCAGCAGTGGGTGCTCCTATAATTCACCCCTCCACTTT
CASSGCSYNSPLHF
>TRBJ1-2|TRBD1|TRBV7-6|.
TGTGCCAGCAGCTTACCGGGACAGGGGGCAACCTTC
CASSLPGQGATF
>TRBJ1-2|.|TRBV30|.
TGTGCCTGGAGTCCAGTGGGCCCCAAGGATGGCTACACCTTC
CAWSPVGPKDGYTF
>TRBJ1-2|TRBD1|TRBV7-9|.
TGTGCCAGCAGCTTAAGAAGGGACAGGCTAAACTATGGCTACACCTTC
CASSLRRDRLNYGYTF
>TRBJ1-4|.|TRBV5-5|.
TGTGCCAGCAGCTTGAATGATCCAGGGGTGTTAACTAATGAAAAACTGTTTTTT
CASSLNDPGVLTNEKLFF
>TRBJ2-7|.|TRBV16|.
TGTGCCAGCAGCCATTTGAGGGACGAGCAGTACTTC
CASSHLRDEQYF
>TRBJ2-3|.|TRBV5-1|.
TGCGCCAGCAGCGGAGGGGGTAATCGCACAGATACGCAGTATTTT
CASSGGGNRTDTQYF
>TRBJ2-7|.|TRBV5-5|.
TGTGCCAGCAGCTTGGTACTGGGCTACGAGCAGTACTTC
CASSLVLGYEQYF
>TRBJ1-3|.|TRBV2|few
TGTGCCAGCTCGATTCCGAGCTCTGGAAACACCATATATTTT
CASSIPSSGNTIYF
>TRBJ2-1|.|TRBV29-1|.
TGCAGCGTTGATTTGGATCTAAATTCCTACAATGAGCAGTTCTTC
CSVDLDLNSYNEQFF
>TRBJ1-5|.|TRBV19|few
TGTGCCAGTAGTATAGTTCAGGGTATAAGCAATCAGCCCCAGCATTTT
CASSIVQGISNQPQHF
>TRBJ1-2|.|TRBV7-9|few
TGTGCCAGCAGCCAGAGATCCGAGGGTCCCCCGGGACGGAAAAATGGCTACACCTTC
CASSQRSEGPPGRKNGYTF
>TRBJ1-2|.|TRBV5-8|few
TGTGCCAGCAGCTTCGGGGGGAACTATGGCTACACCTTC
CASSFGGNYGYTF
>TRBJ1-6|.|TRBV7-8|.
TGTGCCAGCAGCTTAGATCAGGGTACGAATTCACCCCTCCACTTT
CASSLDQGTNSPLHF
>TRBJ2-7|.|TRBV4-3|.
TGCGCCAGCAGCCAAGGGCCAGGGAACTACGAGCAGTACTTC
CASSQGPGNYEQYF
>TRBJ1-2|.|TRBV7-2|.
TGTGCCAGCAGCCCTCCCGGGGGAGCCTATGGCTACACCTTC
CASSPPGGAYGYTF
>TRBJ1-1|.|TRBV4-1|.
TGCGCCAGCAGCCAAGGCGTGTCGGGGATGAACACTGAAGCTTTCTTT
CASSQGVSGMNTEAFF
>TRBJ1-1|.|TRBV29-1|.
TGCAGCGCCCTACATTTGGGCGGAGGAAGGAACACTGAAGCTTTCTTT
CSALHLGGGRNTEAFF
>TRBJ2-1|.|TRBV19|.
TGTGCCAGTAGTAGCGGAGCCTACAATGAGCAGTTCTTC
CASSSGAYNEQFF
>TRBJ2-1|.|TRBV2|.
TGTGCCAGCAGTGAAAGAGGTAGAGCTGGTGAGCAGTTCTTC
CASSERGRAGEQFF
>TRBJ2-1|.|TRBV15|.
TGTGCCACCAGCAGAGATAGGGACACCCCTTCCCACAATGAGCAGTTCTTC
CATSRDRDTPSHNEQFF
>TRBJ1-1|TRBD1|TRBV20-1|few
TGCAGTGCGTTCACAGGGGACACTTTCTTT
CSAFTGDTFF
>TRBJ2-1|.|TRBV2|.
TGTGCCAGCAGTCCCCCCCAGGCTGGTTCGTACAATGAGCAGTTCTTC
CASSPPQAGSYNEQFF
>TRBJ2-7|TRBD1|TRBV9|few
TGTGCCAGCAGCGTAGAGGGACAGTCCTCCTACGAGCAGTACTTC
CASSVEGQSSYEQYF
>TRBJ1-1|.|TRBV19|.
TGTGCCAGTAGTATAGGTTACCAGAACACTGAAGCTTTCTTT
CASSIGYQNTEAFF
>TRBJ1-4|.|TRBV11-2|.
TGTGCCAGCAGCCCTCCTAGGGTTACTAATGAAAAACTGTTTTTT
CASSPPRVTNEKLFF
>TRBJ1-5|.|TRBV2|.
TGTGCCAGCAGTGAACTCCCCGGATATAGCAATCAGCCCCAGCATTTT
CASSELPGYSNQPQHF
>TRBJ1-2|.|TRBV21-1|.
TGTGCCAGCAGCAACTCCTCCCCCACACGGGACGTTGGCTACACCTTC
CASSNSSPTRDVGYTF
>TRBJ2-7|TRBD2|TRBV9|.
TGTGCCAGCAGCGTGGGGACTAGCGGGGCCAGCGAGCAGTACTTC
CASSVGTSGASEQYF
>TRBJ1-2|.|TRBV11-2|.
TGTGCCAGCAGCTTAGTGTTGGGGGTCGGCTACACCTTC
CASSLVLGVGYTF
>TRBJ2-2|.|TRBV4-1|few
TGCGCCAGCAGTCGAGCGAGGGACCCATCAAACACCGGGGAGCTGTTTTTT
CASSRARDPSNTGELFF
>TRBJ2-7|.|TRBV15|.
TGTGCCACCAGCAGAGACCAACCGTACGAGCAGTACTTC
CATSRDQPYEQYF
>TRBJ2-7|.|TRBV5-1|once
TGCGCCAGCAGCCTCCGGGACGCGGGCTACGAGCAGTACTTC
CASSLRDAGYEQYF
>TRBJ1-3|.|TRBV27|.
TGTGCCAGGAGCCGGGAGGCGGCAAGAAACACCATATATTTT
CARSREAARNTIYF
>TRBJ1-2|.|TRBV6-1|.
TGTGCCAGCATCCCCCGAAGCAGGGAGGATGGCTACACCTTC
CASIPRSREDGYTF
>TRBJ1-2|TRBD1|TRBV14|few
TGTGCCAGCAGCCCCGGCAGGGGGTACGGCTACACCTTC
CASSPGRGYGYTF
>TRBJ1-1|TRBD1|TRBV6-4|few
TGTGCCAGCAGTCCCGGGACAGGGTCGGGCACTGAAGCTTTCTTT
CASSPGTGSGTEAFF
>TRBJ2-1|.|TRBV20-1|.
TGCAGTGCTAGTATCAGGGAGCAGTTCTTC
CSASIREQFF
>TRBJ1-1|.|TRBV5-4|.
TGTGCCAGCAGCTTGTTGGATCTGGGGGACACTGAAGCTTTCTTT
CASSLLDLGDTEAFF
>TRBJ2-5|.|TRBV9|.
TGTGCCAGCAGCGTCACAGGAGATCAAGAGACCCAGTACTTC
CASSVTGDQETQYF
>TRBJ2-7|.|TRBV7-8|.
TGTGCCAGCAGCCCTTATGGGTCTTTCTACGAGCAGTACTTC
CASSPYGSFYEQYF
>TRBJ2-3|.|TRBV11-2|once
TGTGCCAGCAGCTCAACTAGGGATACGCAGTATTTT
CASSSTRDTQYF
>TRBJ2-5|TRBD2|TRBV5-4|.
TGTGCCAGCGGTACTCGGGGGGTGCAAGAGACCCAGTACTTC
CASGTRGVQETQYF
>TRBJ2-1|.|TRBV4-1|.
TGCGCCAGCAGCCAAGGGGGGGGCCTATCCTACAATGAGCAGTTCTTC
CASSQGGGLSYNEQFF